The T cell receptor (beta chain) described here comes from a study of blood T cell repertoires in COVID-19. The assay was immunoSEQ multiplex PCR, and TCRdb's table has in-frame clones only and misses some. Seen here are tens of thousands of clones, about four fifths observed once, and the top ten hold over 8.5%. The sequenced sample was peripheral blood. This clonotype originated in a man between 60 and 75 years old with acute or convalescent COVID-19.

CDR3 coding DNA: TGTGCCAGCAAACAGGGGCGCTATGGCTACACCTTC. Its protein is CASKQGRYGYTF. This chain uses TRBV9 with TRBJ1-2, with 7 nucleotides matching TRBD1. CDR3 length equals 12 residues. The V and J ends lost 6 bases and 4 bases, in that order; junction bases with no gene match: 3. Germline V gene sequence: CDR1 SGDLS, CDR2 YYNGEE.